Below, one T cell receptor beta chain is given with its context. Germline and junction disagree at one end, which may indicate a read error. What was amplified from RNA transcripts were TCR beta CDR3 regions. In the first-round RT-PCR of the TCR CDR3, the HTBI primer set was used. TCRdb recomputed calls from the multiplex PCR reads with MiXCR, one row per CDR3 protein. The sample has about 610,000 distinct CDR3 sequences, roughly 14% seen once. Germline-derived CDR1 and CDR2 are MDHEN and SYDVKM. This CDR3 has 12 residues. The data were obtained in a study of T cells in Graves' hyperthyroidism and ophthalmopathy.

The rearrangement joins TRBV28 to TRBJ2-7; D is possibly TRBD2 (5 bases). What was sequenced was blood. The sequence was collected from a woman in her thirties or forties with Graves' ophthalmopathy. CDR3 in amino acids: CASRYEGYEQYF. The CDR3 bases are TGCGCCAGCAGATACGAGGGATACGAGCAGTACTTC.